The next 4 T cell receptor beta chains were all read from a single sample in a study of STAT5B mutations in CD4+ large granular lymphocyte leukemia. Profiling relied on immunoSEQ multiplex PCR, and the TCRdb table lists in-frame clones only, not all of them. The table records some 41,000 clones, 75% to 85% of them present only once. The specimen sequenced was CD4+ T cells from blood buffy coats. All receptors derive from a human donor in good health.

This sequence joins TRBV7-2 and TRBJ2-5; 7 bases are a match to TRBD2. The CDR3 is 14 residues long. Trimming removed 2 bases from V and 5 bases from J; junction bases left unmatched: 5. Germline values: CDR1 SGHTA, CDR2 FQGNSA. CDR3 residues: CASSLRLAGETQYF. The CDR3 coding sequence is TGTGCCAGCAGCTTAAGACTAGCTGGGGAGACCCAGTACTTC.

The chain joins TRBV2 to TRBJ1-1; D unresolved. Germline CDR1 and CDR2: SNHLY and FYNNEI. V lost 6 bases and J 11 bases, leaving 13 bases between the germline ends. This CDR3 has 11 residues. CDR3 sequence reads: CASRRGPEAFF. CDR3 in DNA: TGTGCCAGCAGACGGGGTCCCGAGGCTTTCTTT.

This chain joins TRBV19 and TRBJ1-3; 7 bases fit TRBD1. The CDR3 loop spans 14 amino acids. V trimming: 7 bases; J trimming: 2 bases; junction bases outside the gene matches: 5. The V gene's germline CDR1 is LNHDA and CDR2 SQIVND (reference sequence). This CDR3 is CASTLGTAGNTIYF. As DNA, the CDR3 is TGTGCCAGTACTCTCGGGACAGCTGGAAACACCATATATTTT.

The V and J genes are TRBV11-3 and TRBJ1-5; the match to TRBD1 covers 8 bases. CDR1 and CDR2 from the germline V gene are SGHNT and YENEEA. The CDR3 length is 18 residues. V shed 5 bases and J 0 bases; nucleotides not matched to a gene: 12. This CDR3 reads CASSPDRGETYSNQPQHF. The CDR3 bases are TGTGCCAGCAGCCCCGACAGGGGCGAAACTTATAGCAATCAGCCCCAGCATTTT.